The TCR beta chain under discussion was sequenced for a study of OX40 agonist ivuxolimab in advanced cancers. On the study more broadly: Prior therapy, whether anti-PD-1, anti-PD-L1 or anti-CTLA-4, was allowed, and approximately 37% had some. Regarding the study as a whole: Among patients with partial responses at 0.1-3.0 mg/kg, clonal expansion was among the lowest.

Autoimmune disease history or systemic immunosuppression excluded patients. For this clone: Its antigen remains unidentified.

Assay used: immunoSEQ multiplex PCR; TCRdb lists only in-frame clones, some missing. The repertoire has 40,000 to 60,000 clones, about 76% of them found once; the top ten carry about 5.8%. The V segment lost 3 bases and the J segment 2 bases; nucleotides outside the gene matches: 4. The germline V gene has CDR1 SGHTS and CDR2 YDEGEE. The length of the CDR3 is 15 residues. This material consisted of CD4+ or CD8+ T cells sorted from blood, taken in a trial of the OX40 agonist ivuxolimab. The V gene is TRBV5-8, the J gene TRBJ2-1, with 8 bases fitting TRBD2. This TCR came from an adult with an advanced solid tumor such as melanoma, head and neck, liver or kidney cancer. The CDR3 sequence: CASSSREGPYNEQFF. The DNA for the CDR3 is TGTGCCAGCAGCTCACGGGAGGGCCCCTACAATGAGCAGTTCTTC.